This T cell receptor (beta chain) was recovered during a study of regulatory T cells in long-lasting Graves disease. Germline V gene lookup returns CDR1 LNHDA and CDR2 SQIVND (reference sequence). Trimming removed 3 bases from V and 4 bases from J, with 12 bases in between. The CDR3 runs 14 residues. Sample time point: newly diagnosed GD, antithyroid drugs for less than 3 months. TCR sequences were obtained from RNA taken from PBMCs. For TCR beta, libraries came from iRepertoire HTBI primers and Arm-PCR of CDR3 regions. Original data processing: The samples yielded fewer than 75 TRBV and some 15 TRBJ segments. Each CDR3 protein is one row after TCRdb ran MiXCR on the multiplex PCR reads. For this entry, the V and J calls and clone size follow TCRdb and not the study's own pipeline. Of more than 300,000 distinct CDR3 sequences in the sample, around 16% were seen once. These data also featured in a second study, about T cells in Graves' hyperthyroidism and ophthalmopathy.

The material sequenced was peripheral blood mononuclear cells (PBMCs), taken at new diagnosis, from a patient treated with antithyroid drugs. This chain links TRBV19 with TRBJ1-2; no clear D. This receptor was obtained from a woman aged 18 to 35 with Graves disease. In DNA, the CDR3 is TGTGCCAGTAGTATGGGCAACCTCGGCTATGGCTACACCTTC. Amino acid sequence: CASSMGNLGYGYTF.